This TCR beta chain derives from a study of T cells after yellow fever vaccination. General study results and limits: Just a small share of clonotypes turned up in the CD4 compartment as well as the CD8 compartment. Subsequent booster samples again held most clones from primary vaccination (just under 98% CD4, just under 90% CD8). Abundant clonotypes (contaminants from the bulk population) could be present in FACS-sorted repertoires.

This clonotype appeared many times. The antigen is undetermined. TCRdb re-derived calls from the 5' RACE reads in MiXCR, one entry per CDR3 protein. In the table there are approximately 250,000 distinct CDR3 sequences, 3.6% of which are singletons. The source is a young man who received the YFV17D yellow fever vaccine. Here the sequenced sample was PBMCs, taken 15 days after the yellow fever booster vaccination.

CDR3 sequence reads: CASSLAGGDTQYF. The CDR3 DNA reads TGTGCCAGCAGTCTTGCCGGGGGAGATACGCAGTATTTT. The J gene is TRBJ2-3, the V gene TRBV5-5; tentative D call: TRBD2 (6 bases). The CDR3 loop spans 13 amino acids. Germline CDR1 SGHKS, CDR2 YYEKEE (reference sequence). V lost 5 bases, J lost 5 bases, and 12 bases lay in between.